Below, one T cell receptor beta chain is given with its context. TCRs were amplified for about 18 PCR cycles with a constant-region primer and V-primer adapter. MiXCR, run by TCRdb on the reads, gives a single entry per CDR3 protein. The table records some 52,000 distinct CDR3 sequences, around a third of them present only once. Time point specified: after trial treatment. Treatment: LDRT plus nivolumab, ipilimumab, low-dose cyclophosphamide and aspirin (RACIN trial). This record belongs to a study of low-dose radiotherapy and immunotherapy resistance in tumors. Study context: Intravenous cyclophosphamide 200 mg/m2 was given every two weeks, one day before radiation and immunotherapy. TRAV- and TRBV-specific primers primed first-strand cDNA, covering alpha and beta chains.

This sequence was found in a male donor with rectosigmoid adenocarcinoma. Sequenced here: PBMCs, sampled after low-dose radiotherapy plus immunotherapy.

In nucleotides, the CDR3 is TGTGCCAGCAGAAACAGTGACTATAATTCACCCCTCCACTTT. Its translation is CASRNSDYNSPLHF. The gene calls are TRBV7-2 and TRBJ1-6; no clear D gene. The V and J ends lost 6 bases and 3 bases respectively, with 9 bases between them. Looked up from germline, CDR1 is SGHTA and CDR2 is FQGNSA. The length of the CDR3 is 14 residues.